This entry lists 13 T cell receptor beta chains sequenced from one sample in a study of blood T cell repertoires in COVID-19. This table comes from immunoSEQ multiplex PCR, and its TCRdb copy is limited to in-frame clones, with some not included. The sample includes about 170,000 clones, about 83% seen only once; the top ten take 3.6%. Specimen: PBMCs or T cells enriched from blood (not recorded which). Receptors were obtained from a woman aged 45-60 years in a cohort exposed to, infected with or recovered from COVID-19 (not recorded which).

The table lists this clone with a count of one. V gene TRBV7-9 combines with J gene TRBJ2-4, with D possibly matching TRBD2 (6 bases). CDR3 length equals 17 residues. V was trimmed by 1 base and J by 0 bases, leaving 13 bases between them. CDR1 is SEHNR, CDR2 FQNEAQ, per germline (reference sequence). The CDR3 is CASSLGGLSLAKNIQYF. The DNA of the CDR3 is TGTGCCAGCAGCTTAGGGGGACTGAGTCTAGCCAAAAACATTCAGTACTTC.

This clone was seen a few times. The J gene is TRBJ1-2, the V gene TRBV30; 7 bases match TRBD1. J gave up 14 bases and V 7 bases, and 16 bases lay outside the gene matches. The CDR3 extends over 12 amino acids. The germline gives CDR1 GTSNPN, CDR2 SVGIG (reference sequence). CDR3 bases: TGTGCCTTCGTCCCCCAGGGGGGCGCGAAAACCTTC. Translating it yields CAFVPQGGAKTF.

CDR3 amino acids: CASSELLANTGELFF. CDR3 in DNA: TGTGCCAGCAGTGAATTACTAGCGAACACCGGGGAGCTGTTTTTT. The V call is TRBV2, the J call TRBJ2-2; D may be TRBD2 (5 bases). The ends were cut back, 2 bases at V and 0 bases at J, with 7 bases in the middle. CDR1 is SNHLY, CDR2 FYNNEI, per germline. The CDR3 extends over 15 amino acids.

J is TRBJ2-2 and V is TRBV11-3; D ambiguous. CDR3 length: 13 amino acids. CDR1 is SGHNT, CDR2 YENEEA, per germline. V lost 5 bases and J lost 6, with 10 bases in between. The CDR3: CASSASSAGELFF. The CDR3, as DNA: TGTGCCAGCAGCGCCTCTAGTGCCGGGGAGCTGTTTTTT.

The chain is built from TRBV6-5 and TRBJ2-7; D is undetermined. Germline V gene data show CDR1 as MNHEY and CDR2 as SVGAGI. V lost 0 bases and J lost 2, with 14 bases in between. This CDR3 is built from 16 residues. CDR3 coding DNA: TGTGCCAGCAGTTACTCCATCGGGTGGGTAACCTACGAGCAGTACTTC. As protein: CASSYSIGWVTYEQYF.

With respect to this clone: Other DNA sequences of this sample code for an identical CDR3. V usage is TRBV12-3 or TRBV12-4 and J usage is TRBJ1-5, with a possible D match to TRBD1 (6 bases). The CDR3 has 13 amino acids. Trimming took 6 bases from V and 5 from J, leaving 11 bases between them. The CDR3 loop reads CASSLSGDQPQHF. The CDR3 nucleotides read TGTGCCAGCAGCCTCTCAGGGGATCAGCCCCAGCATTTT.

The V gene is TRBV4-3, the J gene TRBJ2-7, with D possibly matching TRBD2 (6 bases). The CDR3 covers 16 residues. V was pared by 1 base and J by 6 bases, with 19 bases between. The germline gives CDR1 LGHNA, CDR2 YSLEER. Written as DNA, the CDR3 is TGCGCCAGCAGCCAAGTCGGGGCGGGGTCCCTCTCCGAGCAGTACTTC. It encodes CASSQVGAGSLSEQYF.

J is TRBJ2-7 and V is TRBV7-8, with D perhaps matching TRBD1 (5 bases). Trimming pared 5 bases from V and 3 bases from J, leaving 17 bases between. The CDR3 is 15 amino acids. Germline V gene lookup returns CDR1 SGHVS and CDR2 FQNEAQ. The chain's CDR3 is CASSNSGAIIYEQYF. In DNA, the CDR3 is TGTGCCAGCAGCAATAGTGGGGCCATCATCTACGAGCAGTACTTC.

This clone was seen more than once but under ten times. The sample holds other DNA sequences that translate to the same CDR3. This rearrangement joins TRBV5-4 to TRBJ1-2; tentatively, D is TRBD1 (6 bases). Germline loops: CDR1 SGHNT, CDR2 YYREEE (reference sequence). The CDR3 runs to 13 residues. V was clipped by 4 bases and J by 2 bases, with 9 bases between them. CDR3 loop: CASSPDRNYGYTF. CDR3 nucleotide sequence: TGTGCCAGCAGCCCCGACAGGAACTATGGCTACACCTTC.

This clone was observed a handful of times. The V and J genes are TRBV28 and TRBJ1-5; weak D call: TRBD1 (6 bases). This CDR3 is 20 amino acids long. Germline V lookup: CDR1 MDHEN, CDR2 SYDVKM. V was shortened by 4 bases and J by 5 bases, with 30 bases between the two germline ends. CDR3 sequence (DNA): TGTGCCAGCAGTTCTCTATGGTCCCTGCCGGGACACGGAGTCGATCAGCCCCAGCATTTT. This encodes CASSSLWSLPGHGVDQPQHF. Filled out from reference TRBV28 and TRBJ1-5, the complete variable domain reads DVKVTQSSRYLVKRTGEKVFLECVQDMDHENMFWYRQDPGLGLRLIYFSYDVKMKEKGDIPEGYSVSREKKERFSLILESASTNQTSMYLCASSSLWSLPGHGVDQPQHFGDGTRLSIL.

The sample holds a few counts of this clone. CDR3 in DNA: TGCGCCAGCAGCCCGGAGGTGCAGGCGGGCGGCTACACCTTC. It specifies CASSPEVQAGGYTF. The rearrangement uses TRBV5-1 and TRBJ1-2; D remains ambiguous. The V end was cut by 4 bases, the J end by 8 bases, with 18 bases between. The CDR3 loop spans 14 amino acids. Germline CDR1 and CDR2: SGHRS and YFSETQ.

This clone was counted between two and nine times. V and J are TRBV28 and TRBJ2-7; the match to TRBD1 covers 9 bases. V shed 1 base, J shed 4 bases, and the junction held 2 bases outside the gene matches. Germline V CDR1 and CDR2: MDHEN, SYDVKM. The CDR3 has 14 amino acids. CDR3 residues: CASSLSDRGYEQYF. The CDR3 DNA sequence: TGTGCCAGCAGTTTATCGGACAGGGGATACGAGCAGTACTTC.

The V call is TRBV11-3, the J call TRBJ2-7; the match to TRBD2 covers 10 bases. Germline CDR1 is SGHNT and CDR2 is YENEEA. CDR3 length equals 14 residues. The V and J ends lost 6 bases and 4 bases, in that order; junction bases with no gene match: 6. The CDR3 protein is CASSTTSGNYEQYF. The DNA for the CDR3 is TGTGCCAGCAGTACAACTAGCGGGAATTACGAGCAGTACTTC.